This T cell receptor (beta chain) emerged from a study of cytomegalovirus exposure and HLA in healthy donors. Study-level background: Early on, a data release was issued that held approximately 92 million unique TCRs from HLA-typed donors. Overall study results and limits: The study recorded over 150 TCR beta chains that were cytomegalovirus-associated. Immune exposure information comprised only CMV serostatus.

In germline, CDR1 is LNHDA, CDR2 SQIVND (reference sequence). Between the trimmed V and J ends, which lost 2 bases and 4 bases, there was a span of 16 bases. This CDR3 contains 16 residues. To note about this clone: What it binds is unknown.

13 Jbeta primers and 60 Vbeta primers were used for the PCR. Generated by immunoSEQ multiplex PCR, the TCRdb table keeps only in-frame clones and is missing some. The data hold under 35,000 clones, with around 40% observed a single time. The sample comprised PBMCs. V and J are TRBV19 and TRBJ2-3; D perhaps matches TRBD1 (5 bases). The source of this sequence is a woman aged 50 to 60 in good health and CMV-seronegative. CDR3 in amino acids: CASSIRAGSLADTQYF. For the CDR3, the DNA is TGTGCCAGTAGTATAAGGGCAGGGTCCCTTGCAGATACGCAGTATTTT.